A single sample gave rise to the 4 T cell receptor beta chains below, sequenced in a study of T cell repertoires in cytomegalovirus infection. No cognate antigen is known for these TCRs. TCRdb reanalysed the reads using MiXCR and keeps one entry per CDR3 protein. The table lists hundreds of thousands of distinct CDR3 sequences, roughly a third of them singletons. Sequencing was performed on cultured PBMCs, taken from culture after CMV antigen stimulation. The source is a human donor in good health (CMV status not recorded). Some clones in this sample may be carry-over from other donors' samples.

This clonotype was counted at least ten times. V gene TRBV7-2 combines with J gene TRBJ1-5, with TRBD1 matching 11 bases. The J segment lost 6 bases and the V segment lost 5 bases, leaving 3 bases of the junction unmatched. This CDR3 region has 14 residues. Germline values: CDR1 SGHTA, CDR2 FQGNSA. This CDR3 is CASSKGQGGQPQHF. CDR3 in DNA: TGTGCCAGCAGCAAGGGACAGGGGGGTCAGCCCCAGCATTTT.

This chain links TRBV20-1 with TRBJ1-1; the match to TRBD1 covers 7 bases. The CDR3 consists of 15 residues. CDR1 is DFQATT and CDR2 is SNEGSKA in the germline V gene (reference sequence). V lost 6 bases to trimming and J lost 1 base; unmatched junction nucleotides: 11. The CDR3 sequence: CSARDRKLSNTEAFF. The CDR3 DNA is TGCAGTGCCAGGGACAGAAAACTATCGAACACTGAAGCTTTCTTT.

This clonotype has a handful of counts. This rearrangement joins TRBV6-6 to TRBJ1-4, with 8 bases lining up with TRBD1. CDR3 length equals 13 residues. V trimming: 2 bases; J trimming: 7 bases; junction bases outside the gene matches: 0. In germline, CDR1 is MNHNY, CDR2 SVGAGI (reference sequence). CDR3: CASSYGTGEKLFF. DNA of the CDR3: TGTGCCAGCAGTTACGGGACAGGTGAAAAACTGTTTTTT.

This clonotype was recorded at least ten times. The chain recombines TRBV7-2 with TRBJ2-7; 8 nucleotides line up with TRBD1. Unmatched junction bases numbered 7, after V lost 0 bases and J lost 0 bases. Looked up from germline, CDR1 is SGHTA and CDR2 is FQGNSA. This CDR3 spans 17 amino acids. In DNA form, the CDR3 reads TGTGCCAGCAGCTTAGCACCGGGACAGGAGTCCTCCTACGAGCAGTACTTC. It encodes CASSLAPGQESSYEQYF.